The sequence of this T cell receptor beta chain was determined in a study of cytomegalovirus exposure and HLA in healthy donors. The PCR employed 60 Vbeta primers together with 13 Jbeta primers. Data came from immunoSEQ multiplex PCR; TCRdb stores just in-frame clones and leaves some out. The data show tens of thousands of clones, roughly four fifths seen once. Likely unrecorded immune exposures existed in these nominally healthy donors. The CDR3 sequence is 15 residues long. With 4 bases clipped from V and 4 bases from J, the junction kept 8 bases outside the gene matches. CDR1 is SGHDT, CDR2 YYEEEE, per germline.

The TCR originated in a human donor in good health. Sequencing used PBMCs. The V and J genes are TRBV5-6 and TRBJ1-2, with TRBD1 matching 9 bases. The CDR3 loop reads CASSPTGGQGYGYTF. DNA of the CDR3: TGTGCCAGCAGCCCAACAGGGGGCCAAGGCTATGGCTACACCTTC.